The clone carrying this T cell receptor (beta chain) was recorded a few times. This sample was taken from a study of T-cell memory formation after mild COVID-19. TCRdb called the 5' RACE reads again in MiXCR, with one record for every CDR3 protein. The sample includes fewer than 350,000 distinct CDR3 sequences, about a sixth of them seen just once. CDR1 is SGHRS, CDR2 YFSETQ, per germline. CDR3 length equals 15 residues. With 2 bases removed from V and 0 bases from J, the gap between germline ends came to 9 bases. The V call is TRBV5-1, the J call TRBJ2-1, with D tentatively TRBD1 or TRBD2 (5 bases each). The specimen was PBMCs or a T cell subset sorted from them (not recorded which). The sequence was collected from a man between 18 and 29 years old who had mild COVID-19 (a few samples of this study predate the infection). Cell type and time point are not known. The CDR3 DNA sequence: TGCGCCAGCAGCTTAGGGGCGGGCTCCTACAATGAGCAGTTCTTC. It encodes CASSLGAGSYNEQFF.